This TCR beta chain was identified in a study of tumor and adjacent non-tumor tissue in lung cancer. The overall study: The cohort had approximately 12 adenocarcinoma, a couple of squamous cell and 1 small cell patients. Samples averaged about 4.2 million productive TCRbeta reads each.

On this clonotype itself: Its target is unknown.

No cell sorting was done before RNA was extracted from the tissue. More than 3 cm separated this lung sample from the edge of the tumor. Whole-study findings and limits: Shorter survival was associated with higher TCR diversity in tumors. Normal lung showed higher cumulative top 100 clone frequency than tumor.

Three rounds of nested PCR, following a modified ARM-PCR protocol, produced the TCRbeta library. TCRdb itself ran the multiplex PCR reads through MiXCR, one entry per CDR3 protein. The table has some 99,000 distinct CDR3 sequences, about 61% seen once. The germline V and J ends were trimmed by 7 bases and 4 bases, with 10 bases remaining between them. Germline lookup yields CDR1 WSHSY and CDR2 SAAADI. The CDR3 is 12 amino acids. The sequence came from a man in his sixties with non-small cell lung cancer. The chain links TRBV10-2 to TRBJ2-5; D gene unclear. The sample consisted of distant non-tumor lung tissue. The CDR3 nucleotides read TGCGCCAGCAAGCACAGCCTAGAGACCCAGTACTTC. This codes for CASKHSLETQYF.